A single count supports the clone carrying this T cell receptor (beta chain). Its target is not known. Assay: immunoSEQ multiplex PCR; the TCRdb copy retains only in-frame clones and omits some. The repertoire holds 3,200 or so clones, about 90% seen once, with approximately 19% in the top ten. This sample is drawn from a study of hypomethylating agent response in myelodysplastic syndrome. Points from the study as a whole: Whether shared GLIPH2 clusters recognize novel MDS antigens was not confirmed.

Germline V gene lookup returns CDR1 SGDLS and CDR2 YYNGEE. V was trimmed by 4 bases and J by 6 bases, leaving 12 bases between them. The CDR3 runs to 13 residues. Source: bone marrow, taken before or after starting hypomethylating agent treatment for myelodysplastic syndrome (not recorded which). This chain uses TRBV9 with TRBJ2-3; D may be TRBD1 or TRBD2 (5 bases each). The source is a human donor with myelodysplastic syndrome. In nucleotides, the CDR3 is TGTGCCAGCAGCAAGCGGTGGGGGGATACGCAGTATTTT. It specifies CASSKRWGDTQYF.